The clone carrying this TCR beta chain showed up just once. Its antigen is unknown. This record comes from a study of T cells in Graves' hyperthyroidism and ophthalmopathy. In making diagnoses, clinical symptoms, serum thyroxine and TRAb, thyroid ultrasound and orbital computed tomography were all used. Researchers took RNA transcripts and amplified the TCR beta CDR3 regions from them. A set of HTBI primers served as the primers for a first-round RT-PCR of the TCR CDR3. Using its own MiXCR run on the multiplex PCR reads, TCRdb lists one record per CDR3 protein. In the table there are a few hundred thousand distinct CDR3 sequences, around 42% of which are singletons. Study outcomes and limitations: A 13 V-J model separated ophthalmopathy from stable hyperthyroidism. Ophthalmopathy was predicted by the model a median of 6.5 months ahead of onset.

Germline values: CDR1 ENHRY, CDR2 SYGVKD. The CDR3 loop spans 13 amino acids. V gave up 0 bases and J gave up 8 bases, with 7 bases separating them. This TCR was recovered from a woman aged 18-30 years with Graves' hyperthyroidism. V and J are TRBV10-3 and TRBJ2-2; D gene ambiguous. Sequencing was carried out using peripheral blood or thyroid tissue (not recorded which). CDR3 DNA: TGTGCCATCAGTGAGTCTCGGGCAGGGGAGCTGTTTTTT. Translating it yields CAISESRAGELFF.